A selection of T cell receptor beta chains follows, all from one sample in a study of T cell repertoires in ileal Crohn's disease. TCRdb's table, derived via immunoSEQ multiplex PCR, lists solely in-frame clones and lacks some. The sample lists about 10,000 clones; 65% to 85% were seen once. Sequencing was carried out using ileal tissue. Every receptor here comes from an adult with Crohn's disease. The CDR3 runs from the conserved cysteine through the conserved F or W. A D gene is named only where the DNA matches it firmly. The size field is filled for only some rows; it gives once, few, many or a size class.

cdr3_nt cdr3_aa v_call d_call j_call clone_size
TGTGCCAGCAGAACCGGACAGGGGGCCGGGGAAAAACTGTTTTTT CASRTGQGAGEKLFF TRBV6-6 TRBD1 TRBJ1-4 NA
TGTGCCAGCAGCGTAAGCGGGAGTTGGACAGATACGCAGTATTTT CASSVSGSWTDTQYF TRBV9 TRBD2 TRBJ2-3 NA
TGTGCCAGCAGTTTAGTGGAGAGCGGCTACACCTTC CASSLVESGYTF TRBV28 NA TRBJ1-2 NA
TGTGCCTGGACATTGGGGGGTCTCTCTGGAAACACCATATATTTT CAWTLGGLSGNTIYF TRBV30 NA TRBJ1-3 NA
TGTGCCTGGAGTATAGCCTACGAGCAGTACTTC CAWSIAYEQYF TRBV30 NA TRBJ2-7 NA
TGTGCCAGCAGCCTATGGACTAGCGCGGAGACCCAGTACTTC CASSLWTSAETQYF TRBV7-9 TRBD2 TRBJ2-5 NA
TGTGCCAACTCCAGGGCAATAGGGGAAGCTTTCTTT CANSRAIGEAFF TRBV6-1 NA TRBJ1-1 NA
TGTGCCAGCAGCCCCAACTCCGGGACTAGCGGGAGGAACTCCTACGAGCAGTACTTC CASSPNSGTSGRNSYEQYF TRBV7-8 TRBD2 TRBJ2-7 few
TGCGCCAGCAGCCTAGCGGGGTTGCTCTCCGAGCAGTACTTC CASSLAGLLSEQYF TRBV10-2 TRBD2 TRBJ2-7 NA
TGTGCCAGCAGCTTGAGACTGGTAAGCACTGAAGCTTTCTTT CASSLRLVSTEAFF TRBV7-3 NA TRBJ1-1 NA
TGTGCCAGCAGGGGTTTACAGGGCTATGGCTACACCTTC CASRGLQGYGYTF TRBV6-1 NA TRBJ1-2 NA
TGTGCCAGCAGCCCTCCACATGGGCCCAACACCGGGGAGCTGTTTTTT CASSPPHGPNTGELFF TRBV5-4 NA TRBJ2-2 NA
TGTGCCAGCAGCTTGGGCTGGGTTCCTGAAGCTTTCTTT CASSLGWVPEAFF TRBV11-2 NA TRBJ1-1 NA
TGTGCCAGCAGCCCGGGACTCCGCTCTGGAAACACCATATATTTT CASSPGLRSGNTIYF TRBV5-4 NA TRBJ1-3 NA
TGTGCCAGCAGCCCCGGACTAGCGGGAGCCTACGAGCAGTACTTC CASSPGLAGAYEQYF TRBV6-4 TRBD2 TRBJ2-7 once
TGCGCCAGCAGTCAATCCCGGACAGGGCAATCACAAGAGACCCAGTACTTC CASSQSRTGQSQETQYF TRBV23-1 TRBD1 TRBJ2-5 NA
TGTGCCAGCAGCCCCCAGATGAACACTGAAGCTTTCTTT CASSPQMNTEAFF TRBV5-6 NA TRBJ1-1 few
TGTGCCAGCAGTTCCCCGGAGGGCCTCTACAATGAGCAGTTCTTC CASSSPEGLYNEQFF TRBV6-1 NA TRBJ2-1 NA
TGCGCCAGCGCTCAGCGGTACTCCTACGAGCAGTACTTC CASAQRYSYEQYF TRBV10-2 NA TRBJ2-7 NA
TGTGCCAGCCTTGGTCGGCGGGAGGGTTCTGGGGCCAACGTCCTGACTTTC CASLGRREGSGANVLTF TRBV9 TRBD2 TRBJ2-6 NA
TGTGCCAGTAACCGTCGTTTTGGCGGGAGAGTAGAGACCCAGTACTTC CASNRRFGGRVETQYF TRBV19 TRBD2 TRBJ2-5 NA